This T cell receptor beta chain is drawn from a study of T cells after yellow fever vaccination. Broader study findings: Reappearing after the booster were most of the clones from primary vaccination (96% CD4, approximately 85% CD8).

In TCRdb, the 5' RACE reads were re-called with MiXCR into one record per CDR3 protein. Of about 13,000 distinct CDR3 sequences detected, under 5.5% appear once; the ten largest clones hold roughly 50%. V shed 4 bases and J shed 1 base, with 13 bases lying between them. The CDR3 has 14 residues. In germline, CDR1 is DFQATT, CDR2 SNEGSKA (reference sequence). Sample: PBMCs, either bulk or a sorted T-cell subset (CD4+, CD8+, memory, or dextramer-sorted; not recorded which), taken 45 days after the yellow fever booster vaccination. This receptor was identified in a young man who received the YFV17D yellow fever vaccine. The chain recombines TRBV20-1 with TRBJ1-1; maybe TRBD1 (6 bases). CDR3 sequence: CSATGTLKNTEAFF. In DNA, the CDR3 is TGCAGTGCTACCGGGACACTGAAGAACACTGAAGCTTTCTTT.